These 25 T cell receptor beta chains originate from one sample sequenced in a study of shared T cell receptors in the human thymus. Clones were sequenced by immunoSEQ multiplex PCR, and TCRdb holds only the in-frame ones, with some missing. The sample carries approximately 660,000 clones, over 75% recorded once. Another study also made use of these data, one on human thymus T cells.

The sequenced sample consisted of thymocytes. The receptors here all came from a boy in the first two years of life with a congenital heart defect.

The CDR3 region has the DNA TGCGCCAGCAGCCCTACTAGCGGCGCTCAGGAGACCCAGTACTTC. Its protein is CASSPTSGAQETQYF. This chain links TRBV5-1 with TRBJ2-5; 8 bases align to TRBD2. Germline assignment: CDR1 SGHRS and CDR2 YFSETQ. The CDR3 has 15 amino acids. V was clipped by 4 bases and J by 5 bases; unmatched bases: 10.

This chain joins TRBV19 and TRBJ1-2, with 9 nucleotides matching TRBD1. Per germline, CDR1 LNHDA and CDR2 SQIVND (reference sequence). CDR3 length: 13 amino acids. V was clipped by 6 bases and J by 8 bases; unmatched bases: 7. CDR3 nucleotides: TGTGCCAGTAGCACGGACAGGGGTGAGGGCTACACCTTC. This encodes CASSTDRGEGYTF.

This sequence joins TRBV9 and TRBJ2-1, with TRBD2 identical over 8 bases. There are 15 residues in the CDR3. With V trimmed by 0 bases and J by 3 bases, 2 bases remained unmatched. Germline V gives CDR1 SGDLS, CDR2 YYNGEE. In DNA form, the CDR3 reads TGTGCCAGCAGCGTAGGAAGCGGGGGCTACAATGAGCAGTTCTTC. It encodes CASSVGSGGYNEQFF.

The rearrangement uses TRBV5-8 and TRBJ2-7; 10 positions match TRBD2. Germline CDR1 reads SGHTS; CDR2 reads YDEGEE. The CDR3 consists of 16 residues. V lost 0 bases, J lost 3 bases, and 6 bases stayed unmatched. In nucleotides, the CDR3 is TGTGCCAGCAGCTTGGCCCCTAGCGGGAGAAGCTACGAGCAGTACTTC. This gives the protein CASSLAPSGRSYEQYF.

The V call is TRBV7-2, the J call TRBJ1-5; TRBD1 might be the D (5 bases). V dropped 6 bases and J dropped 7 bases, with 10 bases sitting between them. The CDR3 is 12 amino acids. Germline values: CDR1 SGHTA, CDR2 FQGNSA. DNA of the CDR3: TGTGCCAGCAGTCCCGGGGGACAGCCCCAGCATTTT. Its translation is CASSPGGQPQHF.

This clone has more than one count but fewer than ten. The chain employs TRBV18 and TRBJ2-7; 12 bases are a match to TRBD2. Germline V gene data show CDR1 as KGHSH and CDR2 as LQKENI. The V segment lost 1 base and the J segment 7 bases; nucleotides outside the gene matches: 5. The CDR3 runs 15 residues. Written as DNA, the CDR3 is TGTGCCAGCTCACCACGGGGGACTAGCGGGTCGGAGCAGTACTTC. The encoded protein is CASSPRGTSGSEQYF. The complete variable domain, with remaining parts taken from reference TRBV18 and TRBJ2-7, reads NAGVMQNPRHLVRRRGQEARLRCSPMKGHSHVYWYRQLPEEGLKFMVYLQKENIIDESGMPKERFSAEFPKEGPSILRIQQVVRGDSAAYFCASSPRGTSGSEQYFGPGTRLTVT.

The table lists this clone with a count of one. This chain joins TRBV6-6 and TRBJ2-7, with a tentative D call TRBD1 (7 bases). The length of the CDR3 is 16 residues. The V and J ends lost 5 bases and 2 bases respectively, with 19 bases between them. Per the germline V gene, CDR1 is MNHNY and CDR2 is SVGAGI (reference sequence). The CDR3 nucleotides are TGTGCCAGCAGTACCGCGGGACAGCCAAATACCTACGAGCAGTACTTC. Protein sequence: CASSTAGQPNTYEQYF.

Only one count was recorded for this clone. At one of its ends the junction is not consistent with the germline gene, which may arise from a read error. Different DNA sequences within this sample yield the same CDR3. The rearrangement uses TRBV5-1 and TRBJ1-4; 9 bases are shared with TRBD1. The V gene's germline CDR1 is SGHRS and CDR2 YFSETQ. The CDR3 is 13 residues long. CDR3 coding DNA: TGCGCCAGTAGCTTGTCGACAGGGGGAAAACTGTTTTTT. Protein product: CASSLSTGGKLFF.

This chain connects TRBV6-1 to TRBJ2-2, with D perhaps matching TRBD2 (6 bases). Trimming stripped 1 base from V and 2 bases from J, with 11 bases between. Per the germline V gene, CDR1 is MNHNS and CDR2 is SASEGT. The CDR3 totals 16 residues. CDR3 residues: CASSEDTSINTGELFF. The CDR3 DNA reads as TGTGCCAGCAGTGAAGATACTAGCATCAACACCGGGGAGCTGTTTTTT.

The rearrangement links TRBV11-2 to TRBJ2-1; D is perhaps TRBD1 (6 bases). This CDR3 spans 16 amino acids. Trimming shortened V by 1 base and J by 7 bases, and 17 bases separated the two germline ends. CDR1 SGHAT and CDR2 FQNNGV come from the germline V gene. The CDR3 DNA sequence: TGTGCCAGCAGCTTAGCAGGGGAAGTGGTTTGGAATGAGCAGTTCTTC. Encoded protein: CASSLAGEVVWNEQFF. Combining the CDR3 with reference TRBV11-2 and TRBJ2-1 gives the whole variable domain EAGVAQSPRYKIIEKRQSVAFWCNPISGHATLYWYQQILGQGPKLLIQFQNNGVVDDSQLPKDRFSAERLKGVDSTLKIQPAKLEDSAVYLCASSLAGEVVWNEQFFGPGTRLTVL.

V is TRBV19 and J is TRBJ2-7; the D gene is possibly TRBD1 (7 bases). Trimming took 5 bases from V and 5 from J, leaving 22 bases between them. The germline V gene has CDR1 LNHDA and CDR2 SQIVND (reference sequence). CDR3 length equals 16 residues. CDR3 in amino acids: CASSRLGAGGGDEQYF. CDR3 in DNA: TGTGCCAGTAGTCGCCTCGGGGCAGGGGGAGGTGACGAGCAGTACTTC.

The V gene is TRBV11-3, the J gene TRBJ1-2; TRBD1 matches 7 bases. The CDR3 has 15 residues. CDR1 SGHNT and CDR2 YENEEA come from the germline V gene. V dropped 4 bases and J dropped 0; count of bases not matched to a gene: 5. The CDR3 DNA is TGTGCCAGCAGCTCGGGGACAGAAGCTAACTATGGCTACACCTTC. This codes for CASSSGTEANYGYTF.

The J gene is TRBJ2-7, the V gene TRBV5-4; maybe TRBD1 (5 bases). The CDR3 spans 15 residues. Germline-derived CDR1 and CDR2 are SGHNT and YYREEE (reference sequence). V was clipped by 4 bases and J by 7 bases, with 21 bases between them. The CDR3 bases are TGTGCCAGCAGCGCCGAAGGGGCAGGGAAAAGGGAGCAGTACTTC. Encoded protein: CASSAEGAGKREQYF.

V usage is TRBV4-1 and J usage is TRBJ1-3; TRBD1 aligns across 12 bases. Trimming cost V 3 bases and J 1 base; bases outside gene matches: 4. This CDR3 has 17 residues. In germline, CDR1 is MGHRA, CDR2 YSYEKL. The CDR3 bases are TGCGCCAGCAGCCATAGGGACAGGGGGCGATCTGGAAACACCATATATTTT. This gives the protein CASSHRDRGRSGNTIYF.

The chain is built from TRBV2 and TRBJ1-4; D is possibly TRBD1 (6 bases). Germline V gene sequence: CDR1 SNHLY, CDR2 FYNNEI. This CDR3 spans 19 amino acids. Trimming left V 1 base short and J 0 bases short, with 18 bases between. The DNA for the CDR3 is TGTGCCAGCAGTGAAGACTGCCAGGGGTATGGACCAACTAATGAAAAACTGTTTTTT. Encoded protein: CASSEDCQGYGPTNEKLFF.

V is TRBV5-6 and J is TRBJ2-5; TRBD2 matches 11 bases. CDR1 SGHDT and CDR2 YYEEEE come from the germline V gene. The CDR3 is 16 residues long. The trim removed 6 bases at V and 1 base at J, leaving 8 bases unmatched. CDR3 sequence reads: CASNKTSGSFQETQYF. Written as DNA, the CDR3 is TGTGCCAGCAACAAAACTAGCGGGAGTTTCCAAGAGACCCAGTACTTC.

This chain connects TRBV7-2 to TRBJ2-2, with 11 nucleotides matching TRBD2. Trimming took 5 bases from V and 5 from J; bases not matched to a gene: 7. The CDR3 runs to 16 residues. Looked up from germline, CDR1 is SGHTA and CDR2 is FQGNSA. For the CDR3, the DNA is TGTGCCAGCAGCAGTAGCGGGAGGGTGAGGACCGGGGAGCTGTTTTTT. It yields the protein CASSSSGRVRTGELFF.

CDR3 nucleotide sequence: TGCAGCGTTGACCAACCCCCAGTAAACTATGGCTACACCTTC. It yields the protein CSVDQPPVNYGYTF. This chain connects TRBV29-1 to TRBJ1-2, with D unresolved. Germline lookup yields CDR1 SQVTM and CDR2 ANQGSEA. The CDR3 is made up of 14 amino acids. V dropped 3 bases and J dropped 2 bases, with 13 bases sitting between them.

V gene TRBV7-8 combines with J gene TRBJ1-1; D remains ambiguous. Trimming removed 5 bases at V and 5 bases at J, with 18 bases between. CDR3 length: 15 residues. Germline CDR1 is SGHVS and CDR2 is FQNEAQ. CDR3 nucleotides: TGTGCCAGCAGCCCAGTCACGGGTCCGGGTACTGAAGCTTTCTTT. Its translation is CASSPVTGPGTEAFF.

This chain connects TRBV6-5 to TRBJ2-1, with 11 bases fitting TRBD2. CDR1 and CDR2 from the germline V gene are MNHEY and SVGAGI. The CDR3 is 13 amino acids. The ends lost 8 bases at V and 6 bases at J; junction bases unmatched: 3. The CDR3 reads CASGTSGFNEQFF. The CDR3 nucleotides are TGTGCCAGCGGGACTAGCGGATTCAATGAGCAGTTCTTC.

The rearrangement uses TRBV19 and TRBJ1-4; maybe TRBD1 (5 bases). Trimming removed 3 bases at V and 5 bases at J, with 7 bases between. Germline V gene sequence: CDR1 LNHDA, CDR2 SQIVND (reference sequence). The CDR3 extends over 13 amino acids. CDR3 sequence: CASSMRTNEKLFF. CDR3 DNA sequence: TGTGCCAGTAGTATGCGGACAAATGAAAAACTGTTTTTT.

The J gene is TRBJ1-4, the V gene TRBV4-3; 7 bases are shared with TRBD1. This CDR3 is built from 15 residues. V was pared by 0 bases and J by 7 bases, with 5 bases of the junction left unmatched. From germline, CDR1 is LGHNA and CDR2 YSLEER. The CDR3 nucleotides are TGCGCCAGCAGCCAAGATGGAAAGGGGGCTGAAAAACTGTTTTTT. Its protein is CASSQDGKGAEKLFF.

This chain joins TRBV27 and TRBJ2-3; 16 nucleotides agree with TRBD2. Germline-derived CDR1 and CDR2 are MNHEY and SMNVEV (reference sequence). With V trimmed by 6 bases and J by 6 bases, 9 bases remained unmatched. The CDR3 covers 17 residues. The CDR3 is CASSQPGLAGGPDTQYF. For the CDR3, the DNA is TGTGCCAGCAGCCAGCCGGGACTAGCGGGAGGGCCGGATACGCAGTATTTT.

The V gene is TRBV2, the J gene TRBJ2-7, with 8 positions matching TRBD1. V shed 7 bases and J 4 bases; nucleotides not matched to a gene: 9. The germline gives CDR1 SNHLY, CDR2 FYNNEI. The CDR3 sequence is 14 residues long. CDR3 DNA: TGTGCCAGCACTACCAGGACAGGGTTTTACGAGCAGTACTTC. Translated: CASTTRTGFYEQYF.

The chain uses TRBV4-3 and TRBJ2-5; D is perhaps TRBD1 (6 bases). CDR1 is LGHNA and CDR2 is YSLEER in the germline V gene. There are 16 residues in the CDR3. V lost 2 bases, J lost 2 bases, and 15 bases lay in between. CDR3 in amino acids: CASSQKSRTDQETQYF. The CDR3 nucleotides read TGCGCCAGCAGCCAAAAATCCAGGACAGATCAAGAGACCCAGTACTTC.